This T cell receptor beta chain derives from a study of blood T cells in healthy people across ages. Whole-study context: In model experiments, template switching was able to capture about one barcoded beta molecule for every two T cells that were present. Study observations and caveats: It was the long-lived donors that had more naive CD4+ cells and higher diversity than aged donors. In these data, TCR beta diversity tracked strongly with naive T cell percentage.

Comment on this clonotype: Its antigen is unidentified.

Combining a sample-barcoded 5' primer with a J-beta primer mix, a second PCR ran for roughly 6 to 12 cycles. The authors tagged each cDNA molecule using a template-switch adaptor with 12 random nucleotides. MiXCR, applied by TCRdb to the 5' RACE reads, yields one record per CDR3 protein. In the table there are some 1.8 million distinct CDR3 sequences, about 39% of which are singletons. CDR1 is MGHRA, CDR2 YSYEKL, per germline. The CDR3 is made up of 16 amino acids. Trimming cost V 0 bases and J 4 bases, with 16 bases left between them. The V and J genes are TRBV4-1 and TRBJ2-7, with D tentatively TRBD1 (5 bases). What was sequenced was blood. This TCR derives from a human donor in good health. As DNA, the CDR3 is TGCGCCAGCAGCCAAGATCGGGCAGGGAATAGGTACGAGCAGTACTTC. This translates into CASSQDRAGNRYEQYF.